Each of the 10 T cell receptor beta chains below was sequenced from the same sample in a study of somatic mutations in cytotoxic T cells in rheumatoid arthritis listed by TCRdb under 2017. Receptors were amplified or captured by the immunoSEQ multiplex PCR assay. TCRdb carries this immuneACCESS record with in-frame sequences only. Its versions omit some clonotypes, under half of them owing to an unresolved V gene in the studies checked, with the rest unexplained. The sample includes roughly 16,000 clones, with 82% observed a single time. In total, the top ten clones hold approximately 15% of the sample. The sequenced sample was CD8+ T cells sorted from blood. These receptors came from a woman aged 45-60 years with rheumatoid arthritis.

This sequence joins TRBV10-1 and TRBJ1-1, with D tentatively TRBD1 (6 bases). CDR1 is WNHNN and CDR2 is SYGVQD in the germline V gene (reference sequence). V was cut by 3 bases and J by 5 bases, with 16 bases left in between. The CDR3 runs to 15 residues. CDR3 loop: CASSDNEEGGTEAFF. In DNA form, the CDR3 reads TGCGCCAGCAGTGATAATGAAGAAGGGGGAACTGAAGCTTTCTTT.

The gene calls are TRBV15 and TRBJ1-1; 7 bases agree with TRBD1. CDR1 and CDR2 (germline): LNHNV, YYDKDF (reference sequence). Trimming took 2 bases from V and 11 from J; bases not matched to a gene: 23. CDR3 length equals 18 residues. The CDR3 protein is CATSRPETQGRGYLRAFF. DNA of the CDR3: TGTGCCACCAGCAGACCCGAAACCCAAGGCAGGGGGTATCTGAGGGCTTTCTTT.

The DNA for the CDR3 is TGTGCCTGGACCTCTTTAGCGGATGAGCAGTTCTTC. Translated, it gives CAWTSLADEQFF. The V and J genes are TRBV30 and TRBJ2-1, with a possible D match to TRBD2 (6 bases). From germline, CDR1 is GTSNPN and CDR2 SVGIG (reference sequence). The CDR3 runs 12 residues. Trimming stripped 4 bases from V and 8 bases from J, with 12 bases between.

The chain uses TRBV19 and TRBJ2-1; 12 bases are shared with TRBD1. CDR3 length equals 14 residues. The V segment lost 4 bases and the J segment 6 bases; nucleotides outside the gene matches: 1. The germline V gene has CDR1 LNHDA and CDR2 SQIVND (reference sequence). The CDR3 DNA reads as TGTGCCAGTAGTAGGGGACAGGGGGCCAATGAGCAGTTCTTC. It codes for CASSRGQGANEQFF.

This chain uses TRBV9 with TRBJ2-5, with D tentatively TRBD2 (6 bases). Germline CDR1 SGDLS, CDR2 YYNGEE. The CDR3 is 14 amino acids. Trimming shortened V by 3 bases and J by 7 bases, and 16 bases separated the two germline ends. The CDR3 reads CASSEGLAVGTQYF. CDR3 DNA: TGTGCCAGCAGCGAGGGACTGGCAGTGGGGACCCAGTACTTC.

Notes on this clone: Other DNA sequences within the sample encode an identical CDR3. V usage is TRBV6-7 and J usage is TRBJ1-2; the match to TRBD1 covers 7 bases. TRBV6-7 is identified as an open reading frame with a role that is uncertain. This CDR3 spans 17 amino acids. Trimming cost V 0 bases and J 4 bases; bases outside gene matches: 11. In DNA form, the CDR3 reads TGTGCCAGCAGTTACTCTCAGGGGACAGCAAATTTCTATGGCTACACCTTC. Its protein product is CASSYSQGTANFYGYTF.

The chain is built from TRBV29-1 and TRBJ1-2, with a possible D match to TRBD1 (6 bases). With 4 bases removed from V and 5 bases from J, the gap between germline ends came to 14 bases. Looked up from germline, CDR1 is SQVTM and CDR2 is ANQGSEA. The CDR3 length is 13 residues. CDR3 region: CSVVEGVGYGYTF. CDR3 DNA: TGCAGCGTTGTCGAGGGGGTCGGTTATGGCTACACCTTC.

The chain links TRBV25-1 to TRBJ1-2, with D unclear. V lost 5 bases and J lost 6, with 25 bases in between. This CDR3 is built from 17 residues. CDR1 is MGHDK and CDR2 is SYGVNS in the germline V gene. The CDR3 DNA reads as TGTGCCAGCAGTCATTCGCTCCCCGGAAACCCTAGGGATGGCTACACCTTC. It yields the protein CASSHSLPGNPRDGYTF.

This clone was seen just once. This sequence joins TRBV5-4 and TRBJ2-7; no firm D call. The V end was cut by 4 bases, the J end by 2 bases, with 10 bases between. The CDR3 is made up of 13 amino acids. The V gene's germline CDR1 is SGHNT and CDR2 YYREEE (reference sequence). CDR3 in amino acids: CASSPGVPYEQYF. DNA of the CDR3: TGTGCCAGCAGCCCGGGCGTACCCTACGAGCAGTACTTC.

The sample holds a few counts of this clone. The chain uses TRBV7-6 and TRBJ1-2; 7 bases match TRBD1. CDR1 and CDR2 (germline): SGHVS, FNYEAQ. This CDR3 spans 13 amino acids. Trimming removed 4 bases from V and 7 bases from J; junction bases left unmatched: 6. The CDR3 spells CASSSGQAGGYTF. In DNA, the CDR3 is TGTGCCAGCAGCTCCGGACAGGCGGGTGGCTACACCTTC. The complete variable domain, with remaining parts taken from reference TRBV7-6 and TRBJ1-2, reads GAGVSQSPRYKVTKRGQDVALRCDPISGHVSLYWYRQALGQGPEFLTYFNYEAQQDKSGLPNDRFSAERPEGSISTLTIQRTEQRDSAMYRCASSSGQAGGYTFGSGTRLTVV.